Reported below is one T cell receptor beta chain. This sample was taken from a study of blood T cell repertoires in COVID-19. Whole-study context: Sources were T cells, B-cell-depleted T cells, or PBMCs; the material itself was cDNA or gDNA.

The protocol was immunoSEQ multiplex PCR, while the TCRdb copy is restricted to in-frame clones and leaves out a portion. The table includes 130,000 to 150,000 clones, approximately 80% detected once. V dropped 2 bases and J dropped 10; count of bases not matched to a gene: 6. Germline assignment: CDR1 WSHSY and CDR2 SAAADI. The CDR3 is 15 amino acids. The material sequenced was peripheral blood. V gene TRBV10-2 combines with J gene TRBJ1-6; 9 nucleotides match TRBD1. This TCR was recovered from a man between 60 and 75 years old with active or convalescent COVID-19. The DNA of the CDR3 is TGCGCCAGCAGTGAGGCGGACAGGGGTGGCTCACCCCTCCACTTT. It is translated as CASSEADRGGSPLHF.